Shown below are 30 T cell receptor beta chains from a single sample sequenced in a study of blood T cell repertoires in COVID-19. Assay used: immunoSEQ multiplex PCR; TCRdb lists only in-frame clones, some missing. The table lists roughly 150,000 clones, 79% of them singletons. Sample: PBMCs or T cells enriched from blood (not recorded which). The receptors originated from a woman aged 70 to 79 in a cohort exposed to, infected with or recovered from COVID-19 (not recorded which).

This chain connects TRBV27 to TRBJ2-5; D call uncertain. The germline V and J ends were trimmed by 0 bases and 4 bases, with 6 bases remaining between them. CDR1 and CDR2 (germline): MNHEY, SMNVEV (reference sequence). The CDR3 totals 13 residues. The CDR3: CASSLSHGETQYF. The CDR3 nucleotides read TGTGCCAGCAGTTTATCTCACGGAGAGACCCAGTACTTC.

DNA for the CDR3: TGTGCCAGCAGTGAACTGGGTTGGGTACGGGATAAGGGCACTAATGAAAAACTGTTTTTT. Its translation: CASSELGWVRDKGTNEKLFF. This chain uses TRBV6-1 with TRBJ1-4; D uncertain. The CDR3 length is 20 residues. V dropped 2 bases and J dropped 2 bases, with 24 bases sitting between them. Germline CDR1 reads MNHNS; CDR2 reads SASEGT.

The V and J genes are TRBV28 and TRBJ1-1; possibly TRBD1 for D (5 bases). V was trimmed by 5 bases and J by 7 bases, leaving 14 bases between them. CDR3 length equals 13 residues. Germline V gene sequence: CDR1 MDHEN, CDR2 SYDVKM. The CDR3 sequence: CASSVQGDSEAFF. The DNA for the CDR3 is TGTGCCAGCAGTGTGCAAGGAGACAGTGAAGCTTTCTTT.

The DNA of the CDR3 is TGTGCCTGGAAACAGGGGTTACAAGCTAACTATGGCTACACCTTC. Its translation is CAWKQGLQANYGYTF. The chain links TRBV30 to TRBJ1-2; 7 bases align to TRBD1. The CDR3 is 15 residues long. V trimming: 4 bases; J trimming: 0 bases; junction bases outside the gene matches: 8. Per germline, CDR1 GTSNPN and CDR2 SVGIG (reference sequence). Using reference TRBV30 and TRBJ1-2 for the parts outside the CDR3, the full variable domain is SQTIHQWPATLVQPVGSPLSLECTVEGTSNPNLYWYRQAAGRGLQLLFYSVGIGQISSEVPQNLSASRPQDRQFILSSKKLLLSDSGFYLCAWKQGLQANYGYTFGSGTRLTVV.

CDR3 sequence: CASSVGAGATAMAFF. The CDR3 region has the DNA TGTGCCAGCAGCGTAGGAGCAGGGGCCACAGCTATGGCTTTCTTT. This chain joins TRBV9 and TRBJ1-1; D may be TRBD1 (6 bases). The CDR3 extends over 15 amino acids. Trimming took 0 bases from V and 11 from J, leaving 20 bases between them. Per germline, CDR1 SGDLS and CDR2 YYNGEE.

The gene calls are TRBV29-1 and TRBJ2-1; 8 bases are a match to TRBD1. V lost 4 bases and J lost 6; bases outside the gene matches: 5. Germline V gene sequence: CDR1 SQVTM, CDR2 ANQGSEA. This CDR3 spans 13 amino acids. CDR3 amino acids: CSVGTGPFNEQFF. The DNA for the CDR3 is TGCAGCGTTGGGACAGGGCCCTTCAATGAGCAGTTCTTC.

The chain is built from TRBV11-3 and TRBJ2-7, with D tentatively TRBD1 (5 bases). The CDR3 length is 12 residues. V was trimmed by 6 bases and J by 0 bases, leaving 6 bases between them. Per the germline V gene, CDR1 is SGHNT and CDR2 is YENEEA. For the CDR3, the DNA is TGTGCCAGCAGTGGACACTCCTACGAGCAGTACTTC. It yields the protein CASSGHSYEQYF.

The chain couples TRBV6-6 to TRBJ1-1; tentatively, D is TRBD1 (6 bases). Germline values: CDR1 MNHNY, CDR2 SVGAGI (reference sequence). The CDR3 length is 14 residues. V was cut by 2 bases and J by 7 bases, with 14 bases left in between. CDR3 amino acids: CASSYPERQVEAFF. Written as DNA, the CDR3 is TGTGCCAGCAGTTACCCAGAGCGACAGGTTGAAGCTTTCTTT.

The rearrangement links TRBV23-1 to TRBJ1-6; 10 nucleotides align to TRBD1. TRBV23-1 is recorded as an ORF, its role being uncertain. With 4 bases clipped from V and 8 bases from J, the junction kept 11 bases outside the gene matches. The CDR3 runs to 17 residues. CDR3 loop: CASSPGTRTGGYSPLHF. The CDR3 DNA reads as TGCGCCAGCAGTCCTGGCACAAGGACAGGGGGATATTCACCCCTCCACTTT.

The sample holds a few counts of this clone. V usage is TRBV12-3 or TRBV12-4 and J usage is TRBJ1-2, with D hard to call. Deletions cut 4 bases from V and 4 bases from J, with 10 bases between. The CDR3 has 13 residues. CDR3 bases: TGTGCCAGCAGTTATTCTACGGGCTATGGCTACACCTTC. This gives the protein CASSYSTGYGYTF.

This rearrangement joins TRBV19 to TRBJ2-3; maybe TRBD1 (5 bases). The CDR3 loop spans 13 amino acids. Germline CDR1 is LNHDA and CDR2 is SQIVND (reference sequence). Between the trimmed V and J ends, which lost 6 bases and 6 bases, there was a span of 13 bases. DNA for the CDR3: TGTGCCAGTAGAAGTCAGGGTATCGATACGCAGTATTTT. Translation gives CASRSQGIDTQYF. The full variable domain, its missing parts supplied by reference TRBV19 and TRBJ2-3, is DGGITQSPKYLFRKEGQNVTLSCEQNLNHDAMYWYRQDPGQGLRLIYYSQIVNDFQKGDIAEGYSVSREKKESFPLTVTSAQKNPTAFYLCASRSQGIDTQYFGPGTRLTVL.

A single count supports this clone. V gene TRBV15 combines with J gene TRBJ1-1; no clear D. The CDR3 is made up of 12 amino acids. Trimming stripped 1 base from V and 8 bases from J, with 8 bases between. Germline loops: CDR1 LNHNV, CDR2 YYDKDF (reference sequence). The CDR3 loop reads CATSRGQWEAFF. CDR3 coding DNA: TGTGCCACCAGCAGAGGGCAATGGGAAGCTTTCTTT.

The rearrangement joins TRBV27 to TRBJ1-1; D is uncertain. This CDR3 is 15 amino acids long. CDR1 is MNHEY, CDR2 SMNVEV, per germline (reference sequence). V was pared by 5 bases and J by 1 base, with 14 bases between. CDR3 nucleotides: TGTGCCAGCAGTGATCCGCGCAGGTCGAACACTGAAGCTTTCTTT. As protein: CASSDPRRSNTEAFF.

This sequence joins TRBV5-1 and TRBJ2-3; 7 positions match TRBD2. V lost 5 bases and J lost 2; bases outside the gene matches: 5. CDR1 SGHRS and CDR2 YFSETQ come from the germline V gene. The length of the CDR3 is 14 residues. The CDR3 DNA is TGCGCCAGCAGGAGCGGGGTCCACACAGATACGCAGTATTTT. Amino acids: CASRSGVHTDTQYF.

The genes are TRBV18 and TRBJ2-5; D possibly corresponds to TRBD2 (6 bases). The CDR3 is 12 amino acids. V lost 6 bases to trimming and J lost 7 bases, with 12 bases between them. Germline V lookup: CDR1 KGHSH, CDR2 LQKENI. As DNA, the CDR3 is TGTGCCAGCTCCCCGGCGGAGGGGACCCAGTACTTC. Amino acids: CASSPAEGTQYF.

In nucleotides, the CDR3 is TGTGCCAGTAGTATAAGCGGGAGGTACTACAATGAGCAGTTCTTC. Protein: CASSISGRYYNEQFF. The gene calls are TRBV19 and TRBJ2-1; 9 bases align to TRBD2. The CDR3 runs to 15 residues. Germline CDR1 and CDR2: LNHDA and SQIVND (reference sequence). With V trimmed by 2 bases and J by 3 bases, 2 bases remained unmatched.

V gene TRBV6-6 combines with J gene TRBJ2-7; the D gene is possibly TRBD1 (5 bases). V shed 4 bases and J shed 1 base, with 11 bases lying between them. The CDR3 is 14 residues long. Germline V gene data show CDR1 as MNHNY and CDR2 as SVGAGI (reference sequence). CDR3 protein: CASSWGGSSYEQYF. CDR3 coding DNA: TGTGCCAGCAGTTGGGGCGGATCATCCTACGAGCAGTACTTC.

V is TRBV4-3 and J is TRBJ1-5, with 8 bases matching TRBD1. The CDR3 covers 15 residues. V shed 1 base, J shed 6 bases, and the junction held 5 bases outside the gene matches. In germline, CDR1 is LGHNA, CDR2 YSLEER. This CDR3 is CASSQVWGTGQPQHF. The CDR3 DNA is TGCGCCAGCAGCCAAGTTTGGGGGACAGGTCAGCCCCAGCATTTT.

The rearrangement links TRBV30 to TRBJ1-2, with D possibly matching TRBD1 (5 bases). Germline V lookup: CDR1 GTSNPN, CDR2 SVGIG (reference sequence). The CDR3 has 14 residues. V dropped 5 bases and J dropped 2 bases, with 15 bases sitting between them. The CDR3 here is CAWRVWEGNYGYTF. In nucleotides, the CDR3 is TGTGCCTGGCGGGTCTGGGAGGGGAACTATGGCTACACCTTC.

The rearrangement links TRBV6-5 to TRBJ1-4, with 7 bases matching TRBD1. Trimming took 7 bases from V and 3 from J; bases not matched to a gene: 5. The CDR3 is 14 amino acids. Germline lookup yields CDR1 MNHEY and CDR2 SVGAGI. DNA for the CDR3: TGTGCCAGCAAAGCCGGGACAGCTAATGAAAAACTGTTTTTT. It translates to CASKAGTANEKLFF.

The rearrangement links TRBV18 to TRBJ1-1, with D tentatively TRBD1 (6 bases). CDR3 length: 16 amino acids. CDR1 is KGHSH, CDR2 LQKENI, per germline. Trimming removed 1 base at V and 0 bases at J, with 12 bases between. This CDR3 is CASSPRLQGMNTEAFF. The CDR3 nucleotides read TGTGCCAGCTCACCACGGCTACAGGGTATGAACACTGAAGCTTTCTTT.

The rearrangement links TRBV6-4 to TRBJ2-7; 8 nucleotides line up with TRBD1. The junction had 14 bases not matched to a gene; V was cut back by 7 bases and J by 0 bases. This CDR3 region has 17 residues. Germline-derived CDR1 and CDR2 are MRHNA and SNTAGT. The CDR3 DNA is TGTGCCAGCACCGGGACAGGACACAATCTCCACTCCTACGAGCAGTACTTC. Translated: CASTGTGHNLHSYEQYF.

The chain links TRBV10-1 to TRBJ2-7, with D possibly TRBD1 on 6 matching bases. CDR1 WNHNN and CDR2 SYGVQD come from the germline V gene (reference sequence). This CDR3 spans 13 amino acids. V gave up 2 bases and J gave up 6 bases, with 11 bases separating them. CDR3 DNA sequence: TGCGCCAGCAGTGAGCTTCAGGGGAGCGAGCAGTACTTC. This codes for CASSELQGSEQYF.

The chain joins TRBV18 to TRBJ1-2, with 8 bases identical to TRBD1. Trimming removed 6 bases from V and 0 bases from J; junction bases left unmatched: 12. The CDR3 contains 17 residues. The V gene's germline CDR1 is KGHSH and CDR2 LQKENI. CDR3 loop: CASSGPDRVGANYGYTF. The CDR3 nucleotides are TGTGCCAGCTCGGGGCCGGACAGGGTTGGAGCTAACTATGGCTACACCTTC.

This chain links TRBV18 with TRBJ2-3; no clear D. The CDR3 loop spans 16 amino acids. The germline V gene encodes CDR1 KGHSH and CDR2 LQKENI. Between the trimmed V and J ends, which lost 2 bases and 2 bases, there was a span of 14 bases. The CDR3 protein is CASSPGLIIDTDTQYF. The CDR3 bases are TGTGCCAGCTCACCAGGGCTTATAATAGACACAGATACGCAGTATTTT.

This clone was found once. The CDR3 spells CASSLLRGNEQFF. The CDR3 DNA reads as TGTGCCAGCAGCTTACTAAGAGGCAATGAGCAGTTCTTC. The chain recombines TRBV11-3 with TRBJ2-1; D ambiguous. In germline, CDR1 is SGHNT, CDR2 YENEEA. The ends were cut back, 2 bases at V and 6 bases at J, with 8 bases in the middle. The CDR3 loop spans 13 amino acids.

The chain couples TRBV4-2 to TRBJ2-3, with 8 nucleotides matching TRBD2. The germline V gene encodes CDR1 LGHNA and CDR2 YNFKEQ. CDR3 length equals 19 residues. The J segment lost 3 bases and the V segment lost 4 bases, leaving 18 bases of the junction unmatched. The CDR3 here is CASSPRGPSGRGGTDTQYF. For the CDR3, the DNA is TGTGCCAGCAGCCCCCGGGGGCCTAGCGGGCGAGGGGGTACAGATACGCAGTATTTT.

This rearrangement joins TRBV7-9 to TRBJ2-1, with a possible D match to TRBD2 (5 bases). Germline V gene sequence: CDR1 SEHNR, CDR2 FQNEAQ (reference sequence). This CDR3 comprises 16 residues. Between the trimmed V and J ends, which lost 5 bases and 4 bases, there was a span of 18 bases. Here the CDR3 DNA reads TGTGCCAGCAGCGATAGCGCCGGGGTGCCTTACAATGAGCAGTTCTTC. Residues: CASSDSAGVPYNEQFF.

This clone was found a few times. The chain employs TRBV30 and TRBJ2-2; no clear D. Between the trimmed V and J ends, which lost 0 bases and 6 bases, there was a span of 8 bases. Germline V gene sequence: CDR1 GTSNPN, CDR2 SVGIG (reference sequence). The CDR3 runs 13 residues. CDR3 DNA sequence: TGTGCCTGGAGTGTATCAGTTGCCGGGGAGCTGTTTTTT. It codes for CAWSVSVAGELFF.

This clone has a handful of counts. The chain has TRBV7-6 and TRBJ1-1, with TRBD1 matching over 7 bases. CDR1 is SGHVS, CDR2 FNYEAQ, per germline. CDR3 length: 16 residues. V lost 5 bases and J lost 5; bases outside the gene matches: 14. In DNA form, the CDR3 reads TGTGCCAGCAGCGCGCAAACAGGGGTTTATGAGACTGAAGCTTTCTTT. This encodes CASSAQTGVYETEAFF.